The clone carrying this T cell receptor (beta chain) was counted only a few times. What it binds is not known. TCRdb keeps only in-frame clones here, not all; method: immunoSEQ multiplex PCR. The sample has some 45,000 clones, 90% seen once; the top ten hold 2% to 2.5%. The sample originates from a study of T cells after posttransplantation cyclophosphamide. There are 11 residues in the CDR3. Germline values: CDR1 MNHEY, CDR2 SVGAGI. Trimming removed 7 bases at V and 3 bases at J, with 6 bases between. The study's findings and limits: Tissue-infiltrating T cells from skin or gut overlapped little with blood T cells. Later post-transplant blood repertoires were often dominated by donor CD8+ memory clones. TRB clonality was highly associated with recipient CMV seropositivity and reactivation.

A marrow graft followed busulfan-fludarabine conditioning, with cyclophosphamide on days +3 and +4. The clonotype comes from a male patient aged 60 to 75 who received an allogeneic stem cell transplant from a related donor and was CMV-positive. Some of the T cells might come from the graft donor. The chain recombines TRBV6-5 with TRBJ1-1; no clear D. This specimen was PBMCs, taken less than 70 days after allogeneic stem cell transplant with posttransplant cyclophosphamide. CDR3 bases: TGTGCCAGCATTACTTACACTGAAGCTTTCTTT. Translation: CASITYTEAFF.